This T cell receptor beta chain was profiled in a study of cytomegalovirus exposure and HLA in healthy donors. Study-level information: Most genotyped donors, 81% of about 400, had Caucasian-associated genetic ancestry.

Comment on this clone: Its antigen is as yet unknown.

Use of 60 Vbeta and 13 Jbeta primers characterized the PCR. Libraries were prepared by immunoSEQ multiplex PCR; TCRdb keeps only in-frame clonotypes and omits some of them. This table has 200,000 or so clones, less than 90% appearing once. The CDR3 is made up of 13 amino acids. V trimming: 7 bases; J trimming: 5 bases; junction bases outside the gene matches: 5. Germline V gives CDR1 SEHNR, CDR2 FQNEAQ (reference sequence). Findings and limits, study-wide: In vitro testing confirmed three CMV-associated chains as specific for CMV antigens.

The receptor was derived from a boy aged 5-17 years in good health and CMV-seronegative. Sequencing input: PBMCs. The chain carries TRBV7-9 and TRBJ1-1; 9 bases fit TRBD1. CDR3 protein: CASMGQGNTEAFF. Written as DNA, the CDR3 is TGTGCCAGCATGGGACAGGGAAATACTGAAGCTTTCTTT.